The present T cell receptor (beta chain) was sequenced within a study of graft-versus-host responses after intestinal transplantation. About the study: Those transplanted obtained multivisceral, liver-intestinal, or isolated intestinal grafts. Recipients uniformly received anti-thymocyte globulin induction, followed by tacrolimus and steroids for about three years. The study's findings and limits: GvH clones occurred in recipient marrow; some first appeared in ileum or blood.

Some clones are missing from TCRdb's copy, which holds only in-frame ones; the method was immunoSEQ multiplex PCR. This table holds about 130,000 clones, around 90% found once. On this clone itself: Antigen specificity is unknown.

CDR3 length equals 13 residues. Trimming pared 1 base from V and 3 bases from J, leaving 4 bases between. Per the germline V gene, CDR1 is SGHTA and CDR2 is FQGTGA. Sequenced here: unstimulated CD4+ T cells sorted from spleen or lymph node cells, sampled before intestinal transplant. The TCR sequence derives from a human donor who received an intestinal transplant. The gene calls are TRBV7-3 and TRBJ1-5; the D is unclear. The CDR3 DNA reads TGTGCCAGCAGCTTAAACCCCAATCAGCCCCAGCATTTT. Protein: CASSLNPNQPQHF.